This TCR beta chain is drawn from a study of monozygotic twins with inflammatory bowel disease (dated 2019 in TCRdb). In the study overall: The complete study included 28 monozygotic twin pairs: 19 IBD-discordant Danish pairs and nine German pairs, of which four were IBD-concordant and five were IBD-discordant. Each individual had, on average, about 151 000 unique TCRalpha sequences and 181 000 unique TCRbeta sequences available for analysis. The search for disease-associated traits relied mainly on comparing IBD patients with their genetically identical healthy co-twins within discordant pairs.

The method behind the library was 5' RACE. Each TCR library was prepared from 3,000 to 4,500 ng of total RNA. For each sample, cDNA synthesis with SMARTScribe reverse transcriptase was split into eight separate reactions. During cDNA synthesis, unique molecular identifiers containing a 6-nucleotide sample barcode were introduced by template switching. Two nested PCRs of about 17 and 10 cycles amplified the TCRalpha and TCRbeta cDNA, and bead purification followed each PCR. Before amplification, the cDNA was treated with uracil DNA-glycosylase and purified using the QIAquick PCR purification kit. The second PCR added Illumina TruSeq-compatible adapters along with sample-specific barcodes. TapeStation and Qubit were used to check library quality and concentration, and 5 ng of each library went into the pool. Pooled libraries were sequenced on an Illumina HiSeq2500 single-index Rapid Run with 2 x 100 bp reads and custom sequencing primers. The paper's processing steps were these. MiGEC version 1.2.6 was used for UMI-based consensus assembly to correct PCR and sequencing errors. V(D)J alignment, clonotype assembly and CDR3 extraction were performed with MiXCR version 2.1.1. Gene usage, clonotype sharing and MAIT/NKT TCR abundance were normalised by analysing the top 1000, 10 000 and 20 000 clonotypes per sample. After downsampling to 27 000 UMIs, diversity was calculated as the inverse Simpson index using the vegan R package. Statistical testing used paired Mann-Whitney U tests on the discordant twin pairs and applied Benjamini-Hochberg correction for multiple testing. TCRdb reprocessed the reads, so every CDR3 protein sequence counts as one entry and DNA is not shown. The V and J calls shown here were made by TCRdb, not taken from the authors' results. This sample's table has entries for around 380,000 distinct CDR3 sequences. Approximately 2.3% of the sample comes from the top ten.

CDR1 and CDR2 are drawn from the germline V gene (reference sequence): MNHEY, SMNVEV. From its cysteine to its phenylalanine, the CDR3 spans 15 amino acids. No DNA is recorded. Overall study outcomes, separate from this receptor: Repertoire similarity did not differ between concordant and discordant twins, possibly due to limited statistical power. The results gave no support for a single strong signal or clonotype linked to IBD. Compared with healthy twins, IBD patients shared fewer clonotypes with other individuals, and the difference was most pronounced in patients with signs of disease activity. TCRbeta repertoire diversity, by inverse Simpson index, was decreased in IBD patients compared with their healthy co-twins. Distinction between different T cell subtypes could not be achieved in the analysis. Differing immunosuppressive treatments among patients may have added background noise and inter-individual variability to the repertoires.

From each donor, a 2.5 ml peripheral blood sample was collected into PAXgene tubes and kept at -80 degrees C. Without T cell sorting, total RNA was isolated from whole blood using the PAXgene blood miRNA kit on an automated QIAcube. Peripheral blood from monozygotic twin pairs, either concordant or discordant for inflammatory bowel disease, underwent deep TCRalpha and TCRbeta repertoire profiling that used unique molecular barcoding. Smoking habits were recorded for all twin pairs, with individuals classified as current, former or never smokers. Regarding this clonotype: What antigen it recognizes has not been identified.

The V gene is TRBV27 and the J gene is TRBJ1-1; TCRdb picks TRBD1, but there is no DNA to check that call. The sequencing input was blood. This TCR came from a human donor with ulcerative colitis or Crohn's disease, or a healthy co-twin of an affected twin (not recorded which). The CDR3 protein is CASSRGTAVGTEAFF.